The 18 T cell receptor beta chains given below trace back to one sample, sequenced in a study of graft-versus-host responses after intestinal transplantation (dated by TCRdb to the early 2020s). These TCRs' antigens remain unknown. Libraries were made using the immunoSEQ multiplex PCR assay. In TCRdb, the immuneACCESS table is reduced to in-frame sequences with V and J assigned. These tables do not hold every clone; where another copy was compared, an unresolved V gene accounts for under half, and the others remain unexplained. The sample yields about 90,000 clones; under 95% were counted once. Around 0.37% of the sample lies in the top ten. The meaning of the sample's time point label: cells obtained before transplantation from donor or recipient. The input for sequencing was unstimulated CD4+ T cells sorted from spleen or lymph node cells, taken before transplant. These receptors came from a human donor who was the organ donor for an intestinal transplant.

V and J are TRBV30 and TRBJ1-2, with 8 bases identical to TRBD1. The CDR3 length is 13 residues. The V segment lost 0 bases and the J segment 7 bases; nucleotides outside the gene matches: 4. Germline-derived CDR1 and CDR2 are GTSNPN and SVGIG (reference sequence). CDR3 bases: TGTGCCTGGAGTGTGGACAGGGTTGTTGGCTACACCTTC. Encoded protein: CAWSVDRVVGYTF.

This chain links TRBV7-2 with TRBJ2-3; the D is unclear. CDR1 is SGHTA and CDR2 is FQGNSA in the germline V gene. The ends were cut back, 4 bases at V and 10 bases at J, with 12 bases in the middle. This CDR3 comprises 12 residues. The CDR3 bases are TGTGCCAGCAGCTCTGTCCTTTCTTCGCAGTATTTT. Translation: CASSSVLSSQYF.

J is TRBJ2-4 and V is TRBV28; TRBD1 might be the D (6 bases). Per germline, CDR1 MDHEN and CDR2 SYDVKM. The CDR3 is 16 amino acids. V was pared by 2 bases and J by 6 bases, with 17 bases between. As DNA, the CDR3 is TGTGCCAGCAGTTTAGGATTTGGACAGTCATTAAACATTCAGTACTTC. This sequence encodes CASSLGFGQSLNIQYF.

The V call is TRBV5-1, the J call TRBJ2-7, with 8 bases aligning to TRBD1. V lost 0 bases and J lost 0; bases outside the gene matches: 5. CDR3 length equals 16 residues. Germline CDR1 SGHRS, CDR2 YFSETQ. The CDR3 reads CASSLDSTGGSYEQYF. The CDR3 coding sequence is TGCGCCAGCAGCTTGGATTCCACAGGGGGCTCCTACGAGCAGTACTTC.

V is TRBV29-1 and J is TRBJ1-6; possible D gene TRBD1, 5 bases. V was cut by 5 bases and J by 10 bases, with 18 bases left in between. Per germline, CDR1 SQVTM and CDR2 ANQGSEA. The CDR3 runs 14 residues. This CDR3 is CSVSTGQGYSPLHF. The DNA for the CDR3 is TGCAGCGTTTCCACAGGTCAAGGATACTCACCCCTCCACTTT.

This chain connects TRBV2 to TRBJ1-4, with unresolved D. Deletions cut 5 bases from V and 2 bases from J, with 6 bases between. The CDR3 totals 13 residues. The germline V gene encodes CDR1 SNHLY and CDR2 FYNNEI. The DNA of the CDR3 is TGTGCCAGCAGTTCTCCTACTAATGAAAAACTGTTTTTT. This codes for CASSSPTNEKLFF.

V gene TRBV5-1 combines with J gene TRBJ2-1; D perhaps matches TRBD2 (5 bases). The CDR3 has 11 amino acids. V dropped 4 bases and J dropped 9 bases, with 8 bases sitting between them. Germline V lookup: CDR1 SGHRS, CDR2 YFSETQ. The CDR3 here is CASSEGSEQFF. CDR3 DNA: TGCGCCAGCAGCGAAGGGAGTGAGCAGTTCTTC.

This rearrangement joins TRBV27 to TRBJ2-1; TRBD2 aligns across 9 bases. This CDR3 is built from 15 residues. Trimming at V came to 5 bases and at J to 7 bases, leaving 9 bases not matched to a gene. Per the germline V gene, CDR1 is MNHEY and CDR2 is SMNVEV (reference sequence). The CDR3 spells CASSARLAGSNEQFF. The CDR3 region has the DNA TGTGCCAGCAGTGCTCGCCTAGCGGGATCAAATGAGCAGTTCTTC.

The chain recombines TRBV4-2 with TRBJ2-3, with 8 bases aligning to TRBD2. Germline loops: CDR1 LGHNA, CDR2 YNFKEQ. The CDR3 is made up of 17 amino acids. The V gene end was trimmed by 2 bases and the J gene end by 1 base; junction bases not matched to a gene: 8. The DNA for the CDR3 is TGTGCCAGCAGCCAATTAACAGGAGCGGGAGGCACAGATACGCAGTATTTT. The encoded protein is CASSQLTGAGGTDTQYF.

This clone showed up just once. The V call is TRBV2, the J call TRBJ1-3; D might be TRBD1 (6 bases). The V and J ends lost 7 bases and 0 bases respectively, with 16 bases between them. The CDR3 contains 16 residues. Per the germline V gene, CDR1 is SNHLY and CDR2 is FYNNEI. The CDR3 sequence: CASTWSGAGSGNTIYF. DNA for the CDR3: TGTGCCAGCACTTGGTCAGGGGCCGGCTCTGGAAACACCATATATTTT.

The J gene is TRBJ2-5, the V gene TRBV4-1; 8 bases fit TRBD1. Germline CDR1 is MGHRA and CDR2 is YSYEKL. Germline trimming cut 2 bases from V and 0 bases from J; bases unmatched to any gene: 11. This CDR3 contains 18 residues. The CDR3 DNA reads TGCGCCAGCAGCCAATTCCCCTCGCAGGGGGCTAACCAAGAGACCCAGTACTTC. It encodes CASSQFPSQGANQETQYF.

This chain links TRBV29-1 with TRBJ1-5, with TRBD1 matching over 7 bases. Germline assignment: CDR1 SQVTM and CDR2 ANQGSEA. V lost 5 bases, J lost 4 bases, and 5 bases stayed unmatched. The CDR3 contains 13 residues. The CDR3 spells CSVRTGANQPQHF. CDR3 coding DNA: TGCAGCGTTAGGACAGGCGCAAATCAGCCCCAGCATTTT.

The chain combines TRBV5-1 with TRBJ2-7; TRBD2 aligns across 13 bases. The CDR3 has 17 residues. The J segment lost 8 bases and the V segment lost 4 bases, leaving 15 bases of the junction unmatched. From germline, CDR1 is SGHRS and CDR2 YFSETQ. The CDR3 DNA sequence: TGCGCCAGCAGCCTGGGCTTCACCGGGACTAGCGGGGTAAAGCAGTACTTC. Translating gives CASSLGFTGTSGVKQYF.

This clone was found once. The J gene is TRBJ1-1, the V gene TRBV6-5; a weak D match, TRBD1 (5 bases). Trimming took 5 bases from V and 10 from J, leaving 20 bases between them. Germline CDR1 reads MNHEY; CDR2 reads SVGAGI. The CDR3 has 14 residues. The CDR3 protein is CASSPPGGVNRAFF. The CDR3 nucleotides are TGTGCCAGCAGTCCCCCGGGAGGGGTCAATCGAGCTTTCTTT.

The genes are TRBV5-1 and TRBJ1-6, with 7 bases identical to TRBD1. CDR3 length equals 16 residues. Germline V lookup: CDR1 SGHRS, CDR2 YFSETQ. Losses at the gene ends were 0 bases for V and 7 bases for J; bases not matched to a gene: 7. Written as DNA, the CDR3 is TGCGCCAGCAGCTTGGGGAGGACAGGCCAGAATTCACCCCTCCACTTT. Protein: CASSLGRTGQNSPLHF.

V is TRBV28 and J is TRBJ1-1; the D gene is possibly TRBD1 (6 bases). The V end was cut by 1 base, the J end by 6 bases, with 15 bases between. Looked up from germline, CDR1 is MDHEN and CDR2 is SYDVKM. The CDR3 runs 15 residues. The CDR3 protein is CASSLFGGRRAEAFF. The DNA for the CDR3 is TGTGCCAGCAGTTTATTCGGGGGGCGCAGGGCTGAAGCTTTCTTT.

The V and J genes are TRBV5-1 and TRBJ2-7; 15 positions agree with TRBD2. The length of the CDR3 is 16 residues. V lost 5 bases and J lost 1; bases outside the gene matches: 4. CDR1 and CDR2 from the germline V gene are SGHRS and YFSETQ. Written as DNA, the CDR3 is TGCGCCAGCAGGGGGACTAGCGGGAGGATATCCTACGAGCAGTACTTC. Protein: CASRGTSGRISYEQYF.

To note about this clone: At one end the junction does not follow the germline gene, possibly because of a read error. The chain couples TRBV7-7 to TRBJ1-2; TRBD1 matches at 10 bases. CDR1 and CDR2 from the germline V gene are SSHAT and FNYEAQ (reference sequence). The CDR3 covers 17 residues. CDR3 protein: CASSLGDRGYINYGYTF. DNA of the CDR3: TGTGCTAGCAGCTTAGGGGACAGGGGTTATATTAACTATGGCTACACCTTC. Full variable domain (remainder filled in from reference TRBV7-7 and TRBJ1-2): GAGVSQSPRYKVTKRGQDVTLRCDPISSHATLYWYQQALGQGPEFLTYFNYEAQPDKSGLPSDRFSAERPEGSISTLTIQRTEQRDSAMYRCASSLGDRGYINYGYTFGSGTRLTVV.